These 4 T cell receptor beta chains were sequenced from one sample in a study of T cells in Graves' hyperthyroidism and ophthalmopathy. RNA transcripts yielded amplified TCR beta CDR3 regions. First-round RT-PCR with HTBI primers amplified the TCR CDR3 region. TCRdb re-analysed the multiplex PCR reads in MiXCR, keeping a single row per CDR3 protein. There are some 400,000 distinct CDR3 sequences in the sample; around an eighth occur only once, and around 20% lies in the top ten. Input material: blood. The receptors come from a man younger than 40 with Graves' hyperthyroidism that later progressed to Graves' ophthalmopathy.

This clonotype was counted many times. The chain couples TRBV28 to TRBJ2-5; 11 bases are shared with TRBD2. V lost 6 bases, J lost 5 bases, and 11 bases stayed unmatched. Germline V gene data show CDR1 as MDHEN and CDR2 as SYDVKM. The CDR3 is 16 residues long. The CDR3 region has the DNA TGTGCCAGCAGCCCCTCTAGCGGGGGGAATGGGGAGACCCAGTACTTC. Amino acids: CASSPSSGGNGETQYF.

The V call is TRBV9, the J call TRBJ2-1, with D perhaps TRBD1 (6 bases). V lost 0 bases and J 3 bases, leaving 19 bases between the germline ends. Per germline, CDR1 SGDLS and CDR2 YYNGEE. The CDR3 runs to 18 residues. The CDR3: CASSVAVGAVDLYNEQFF. The CDR3 DNA follows: TGTGCCAGCAGCGTAGCGGTGGGGGCAGTGGACCTCTACAATGAGCAGTTCTTC.

This clonotype was recorded many times. This rearrangement joins TRBV28 to TRBJ2-7, with 8 bases fitting TRBD1. The CDR3 runs 14 residues. V lost 6 bases, J lost 5 bases, and 9 bases stayed unmatched. Germline loops: CDR1 MDHEN, CDR2 SYDVKM. The CDR3 protein is CASRSGQGKDEQYF. As DNA, the CDR3 is TGTGCCAGCAGATCAGGACAGGGAAAGGACGAGCAGTACTTC.

Only a few counts were recorded for this clonotype. The chain uses TRBV7-7 and TRBJ2-1, with D uncertain. CDR3 length: 13 residues. V lost 4 bases and J 5 bases, leaving 9 bases between the germline ends. In germline, CDR1 is SSHAT, CDR2 FNYEAQ (reference sequence). CDR3 in DNA: TGTGCCAGCAGCTCCGGCCCCGACAATGAGCAGTTCTTC. The encoded protein is CASSSGPDNEQFF.